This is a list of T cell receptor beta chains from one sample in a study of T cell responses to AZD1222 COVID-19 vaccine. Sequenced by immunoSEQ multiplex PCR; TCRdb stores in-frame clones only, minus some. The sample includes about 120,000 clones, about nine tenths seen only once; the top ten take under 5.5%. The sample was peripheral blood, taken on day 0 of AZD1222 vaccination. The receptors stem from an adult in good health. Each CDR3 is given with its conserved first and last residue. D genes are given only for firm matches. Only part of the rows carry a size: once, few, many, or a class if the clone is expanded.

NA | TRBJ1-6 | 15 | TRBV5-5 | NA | TGTGCCAGCAGCTCCTTTGGTCCCTATAATTCACCCCTCCACTTT | CASSSFGPYNSPLHF
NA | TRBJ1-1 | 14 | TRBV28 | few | TGTGCCAGCAGTGTACAGGTAAAGGGGACTGAAGCTTTCTTT | CASSVQVKGTEAFF
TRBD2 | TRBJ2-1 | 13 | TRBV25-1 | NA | TGTGCCAGCATGCGGGGGGCTAGCAATGAGCAGTTCTTC | CASMRGASNEQFF
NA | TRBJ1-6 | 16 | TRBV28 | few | TGTGCCAGCAGTGGCCAGAAGGGCGGTTATAATTCACCCCTCCACTTT | CASSGQKGGYNSPLHF
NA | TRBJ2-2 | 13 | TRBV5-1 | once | TGCGCCAGCAGCCTCCCGGGCACCGGGGAGCTGTTTTTT | CASSLPGTGELFF
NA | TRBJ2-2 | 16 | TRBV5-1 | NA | TGCGCCAGCAGCTTGCCCCCGGGACAGAACACCGGGGAGCTGTTTTTT | CASSLPPGQNTGELFF
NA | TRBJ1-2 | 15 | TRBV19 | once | TGTGCCAGTAGTATACAGGCCAGGAACCACTATGGCTACACCTTC | CASSIQARNHYGYTF
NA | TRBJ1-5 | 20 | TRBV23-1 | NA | TGCGCCAGCCGTGACGAGCGTCATCCTGTCTGGTATTGTGGCAATCAGCCCCAGCATTTT | CASRDERHPVWYCGNQPQHF
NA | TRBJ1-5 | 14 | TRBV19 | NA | TGTGCCAGTAGTATATTCCAGCATAATCAGCCCCAGCATTTT | CASSIFQHNQPQHF
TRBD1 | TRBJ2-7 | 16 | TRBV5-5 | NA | TGTGCCAGCAGCTTGGTGGGGACAGCCCATTCCTACGAGCAGTACTTC | CASSLVGTAHSYEQYF
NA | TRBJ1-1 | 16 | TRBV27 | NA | TGTGCCAGCAGTTTATATGGGTACGGCCAGAACACTGAAGCTTTCTTT | CASSLYGYGQNTEAFF
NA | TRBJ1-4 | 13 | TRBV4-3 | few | TGCGCCAGCAGCCCTGCGGGGGCTGAAAAACTGTTTTTT | CASSPAGAEKLFF
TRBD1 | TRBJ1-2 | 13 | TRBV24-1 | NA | TGTGCCACCTCCGGGACAGGGAACTATGGCTACACCTTC | CATSGTGNYGYTF
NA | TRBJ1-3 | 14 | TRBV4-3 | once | TGCGCCAGCAGCCCCGGGGGCTCTGGAAACACCATATATTTT | CASSPGGSGNTIYF
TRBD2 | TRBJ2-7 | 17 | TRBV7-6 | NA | TGTGCCAGCAGCTTAGAAGCGGGGGGGCCGAGCTCCTACGAGCAGTACTTC | CASSLEAGGPSSYEQYF
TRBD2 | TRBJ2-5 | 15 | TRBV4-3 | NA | TGCGCCAGCGCACGATACCGGGACTATCAGAAGACCCAGTACTTC | CASARYRDYQKTQYF
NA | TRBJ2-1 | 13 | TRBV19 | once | TGTGCCAGTAGTGCAACAGTCTACAATGAGCAGTTCTTC | CASSATVYNEQFF
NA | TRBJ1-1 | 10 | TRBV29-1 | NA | TGCAGCGCCGCTGGGACTGAAGCTTTCTTT | CSAAGTEAFF
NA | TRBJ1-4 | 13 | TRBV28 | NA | TGTGCCGCCGCACCTTGGACAGCTGAAAAACTGTTTTTT | CAAAPWTAEKLFF